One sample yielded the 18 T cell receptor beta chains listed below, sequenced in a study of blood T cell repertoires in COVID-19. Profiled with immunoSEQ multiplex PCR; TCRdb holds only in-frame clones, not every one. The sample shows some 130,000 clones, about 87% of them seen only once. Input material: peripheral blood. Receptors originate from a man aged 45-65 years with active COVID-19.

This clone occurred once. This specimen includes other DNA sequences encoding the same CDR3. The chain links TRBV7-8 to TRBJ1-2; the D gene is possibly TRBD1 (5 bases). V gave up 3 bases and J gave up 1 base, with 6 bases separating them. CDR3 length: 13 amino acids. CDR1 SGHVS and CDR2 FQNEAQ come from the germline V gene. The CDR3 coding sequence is TGTGCCAGCAGCTTGGGGGGTAACTATGGCTACACCTTC. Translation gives CASSLGGNYGYTF.

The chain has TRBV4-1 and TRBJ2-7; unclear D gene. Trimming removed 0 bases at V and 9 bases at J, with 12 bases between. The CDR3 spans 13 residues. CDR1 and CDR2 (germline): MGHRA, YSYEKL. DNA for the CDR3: TGCGCCAGCAGCCAAGATCCCGACCGAGGGCAGTACTTC. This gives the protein CASSQDPDRGQYF.

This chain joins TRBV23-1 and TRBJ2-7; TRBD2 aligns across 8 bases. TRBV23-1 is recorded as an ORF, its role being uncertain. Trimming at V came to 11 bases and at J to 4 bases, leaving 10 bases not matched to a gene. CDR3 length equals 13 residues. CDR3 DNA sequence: TGCGCCGGCCCCGGGGGGGGAGCTTACGAGCAGTACTTC. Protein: CAGPGGGAYEQYF.

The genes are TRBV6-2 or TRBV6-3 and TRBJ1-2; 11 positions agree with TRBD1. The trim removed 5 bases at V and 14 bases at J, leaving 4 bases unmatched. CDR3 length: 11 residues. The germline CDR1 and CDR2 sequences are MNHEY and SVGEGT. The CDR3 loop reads CASSGQGAGTF. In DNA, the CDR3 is TGTGCCAGCAGTGGACAGGGGGCAGGGACCTTC.

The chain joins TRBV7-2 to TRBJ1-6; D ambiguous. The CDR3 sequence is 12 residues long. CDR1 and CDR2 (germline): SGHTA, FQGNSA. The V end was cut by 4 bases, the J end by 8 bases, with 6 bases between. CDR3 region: CASSSRDSPLHF. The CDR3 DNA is TGTGCCAGCAGCTCGAGAGATTCACCCCTCCACTTT.

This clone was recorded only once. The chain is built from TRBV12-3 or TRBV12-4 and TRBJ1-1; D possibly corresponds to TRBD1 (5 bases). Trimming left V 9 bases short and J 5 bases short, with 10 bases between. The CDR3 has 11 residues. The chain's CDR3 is CASSGGTEAFF. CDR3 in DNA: TGTGCCAGTTCGGGGGGGACTGAAGCTTTCTTT.

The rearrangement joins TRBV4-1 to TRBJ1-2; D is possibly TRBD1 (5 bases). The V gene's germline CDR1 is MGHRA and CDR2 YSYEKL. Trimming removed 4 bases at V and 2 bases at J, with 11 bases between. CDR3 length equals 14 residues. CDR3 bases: TGCGCCAGCAGCCCACCTGCAGGGAACTATGGCTACACCTTC. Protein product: CASSPPAGNYGYTF.

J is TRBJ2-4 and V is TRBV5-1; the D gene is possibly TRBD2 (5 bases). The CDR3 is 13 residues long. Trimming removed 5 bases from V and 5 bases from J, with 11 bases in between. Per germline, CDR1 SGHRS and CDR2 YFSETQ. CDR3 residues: CASSSGMENIQYF. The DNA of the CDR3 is TGCGCCAGCAGTTCGGGGATGGAAAACATTCAGTACTTC.

CDR3 region: CASGLVYWQEVYEQYF. The CDR3 DNA reads as TGTGCTAGTGGTTTGGTATACTGGCAGGAGGTGTACGAGCAGTACTTC. The rearrangement joins TRBV12-5 to TRBJ2-7; D is possibly TRBD2 (5 bases). Germline loops: CDR1 LGHNT, CDR2 FRNRAP. CDR3 length equals 16 residues. The V end lost 0 bases, the J end lost 4 bases, and 16 bases lay between the germline ends. The entire variable domain, with the rest obtained from reference TRBV12-5 and TRBJ2-7, is as follows: DARVTQTPRHKVTEMGQEVTMRCQPILGHNTVFWYRQTMMQGLELLAYFRNRAPLDDSGMPKDRFSAEMPDATLATLKIQPSEPRDSAVYFCASGLVYWQEVYEQYFGPGTRLTVT.

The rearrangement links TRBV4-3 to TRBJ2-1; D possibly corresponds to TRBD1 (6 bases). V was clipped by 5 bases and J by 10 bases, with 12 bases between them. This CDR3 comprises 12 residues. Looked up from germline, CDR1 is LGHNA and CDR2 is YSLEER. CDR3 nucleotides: TGCGCCAGCAGCGAATTCAGGGGCGAGCAGTTCTTC. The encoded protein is CASSEFRGEQFF.

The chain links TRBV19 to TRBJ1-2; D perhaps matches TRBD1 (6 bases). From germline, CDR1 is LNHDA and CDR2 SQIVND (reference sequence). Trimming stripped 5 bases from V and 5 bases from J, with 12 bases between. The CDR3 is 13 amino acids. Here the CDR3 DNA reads TGTGCCAGTAGTCCCACCGGACAGTATGGCTACACCTTC. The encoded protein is CASSPTGQYGYTF.

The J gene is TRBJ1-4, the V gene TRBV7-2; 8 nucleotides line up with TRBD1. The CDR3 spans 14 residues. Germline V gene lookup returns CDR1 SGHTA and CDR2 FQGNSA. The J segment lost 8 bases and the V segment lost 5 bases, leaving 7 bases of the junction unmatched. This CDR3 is CASSQRTGYEKLFF. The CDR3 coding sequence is TGTGCCAGCAGCCAACGGACAGGGTACGAAAAACTGTTTTTT.

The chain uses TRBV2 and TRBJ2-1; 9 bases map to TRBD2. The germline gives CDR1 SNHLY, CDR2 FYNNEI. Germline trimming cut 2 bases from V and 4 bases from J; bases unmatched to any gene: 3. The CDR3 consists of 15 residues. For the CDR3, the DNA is TGTGCCAGCAGTGAATTAGCGGGGGCTTACAATGAGCAGTTCTTC. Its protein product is CASSELAGAYNEQFF.

This chain's CDR3 is CASSPPWPQETQYF. CDR3 sequence (DNA): TGTGCCAGCAGCCCCCCCTGGCCCCAAGAGACCCAGTACTTC. The V call is TRBV5-4, the J call TRBJ2-5, with no clear D. Germline V gives CDR1 SGHNT, CDR2 YYREEE (reference sequence). V dropped 4 bases and J dropped 1 base, with 11 bases sitting between them. The CDR3 is 14 residues long.

The CDR3 DNA sequence: TGCGCCAGCAGCTTTAATGGCCTAGCCGAGCAGTTCTTC. It specifies CASSFNGLAEQFF. The chain recombines TRBV5-1 with TRBJ2-1, with D possibly being TRBD2 (5 bases). The germline V gene encodes CDR1 SGHRS and CDR2 YFSETQ. This CDR3 contains 13 residues. Trimming took 2 bases from V and 10 from J, leaving 13 bases between them.

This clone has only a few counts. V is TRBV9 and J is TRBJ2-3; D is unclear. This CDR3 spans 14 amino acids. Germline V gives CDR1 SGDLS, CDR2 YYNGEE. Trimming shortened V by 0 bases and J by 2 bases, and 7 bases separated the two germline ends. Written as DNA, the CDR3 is TGTGCCAGCAGCGTAGGAGCCCCCACAGATACGCAGTATTTT. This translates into CASSVGAPTDTQYF.

The CDR3 loop reads CASSGASRTGYNYGYTF. Here the CDR3 DNA reads TGTGCCAGCAGTGGAGCGTCCCGGACAGGGTACAACTATGGCTACACCTTC. This sequence joins TRBV6-1 and TRBJ1-2, with 8 bases identical to TRBD1. V lost 4 bases to trimming and J lost 2 bases; unmatched junction nucleotides: 12. The CDR3 totals 17 residues. Germline CDR1 is MNHNS and CDR2 is SASEGT.

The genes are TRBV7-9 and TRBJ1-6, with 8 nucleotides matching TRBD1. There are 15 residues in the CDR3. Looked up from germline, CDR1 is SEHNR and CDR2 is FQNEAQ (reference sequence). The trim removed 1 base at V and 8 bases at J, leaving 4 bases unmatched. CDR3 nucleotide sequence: TGTGCCAGCAGCTTAGGGCAGGGGGCGCATTCACCCCTCCACTTT. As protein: CASSLGQGAHSPLHF.